This is a list of T cell receptor beta chains from one sample in a study of CD8 T cells in ankylosing spondylitis. A single record per CDR3 protein comes from TCRdb applying MiXCR to the 5' RACE reads. The sample has approximately 220,000 distinct CDR3 sequences, under 12% seen once. Sequenced sample: blood, either unsorted or a sorted T cell fraction (not recorded which). These receptors were taken from a male donor with ankylosing spondylitis or in good health (not recorded which). Each CDR3 is given with its conserved first and last residue. The order of the fields is clone size, D gene, V gene, J gene, CDR3 DNA, CDR3 protein. The D gene is left open where the match is weak. Some rows mark clone size as missing; the rest say once, few, many or name a class of expanded clone.

many	.	TRBV20-1	TRBJ1-2	TGCAGTGCTAGTTTGGGACTTCAGGTGGCCTATGGCTACACCTTC	CSASLGLQVAYGYTF
few	.	TRBV20-1	TRBJ1-5	TGCAGTGCTAGAGATCAGAGGGCCCAGCATTTT	CSARDQRAQHF
many	TRBD2	TRBV5-1	TRBJ2-1	TGCGCCAGCAGCTTGGCACTGGTAGCGGGGCGAGGTGAGCAGTTCTTC	CASSLALVAGRGEQFF
many	.	TRBV12-3/TRBV12-4	TRBJ1-2	TGTGCCAGCAGTTTCGGGACGGATTATGGCTACACCTTC	CASSFGTDYGYTF
many	.	TRBV7-9	TRBJ1-1	TGTGCCAGCAGCTTACAGTCTGAAGCTTTCTTT	CASSLQSEAFF
.	TRBD2	TRBV12-3/TRBV12-4	TRBJ2-1	TGTGCCAGCAACTTCGGGACTAGCGGGGTGGTCTATGAGCAGTTCTTC	CASNFGTSGVVYEQFF
few	TRBD2	TRBV25-1	TRBJ2-3	TGTGCCAGCAGTGTACCGGGGGGGGCAGATACGCAGTATTTT	CASSVPGGADTQYF
many	TRBD1	TRBV5-6	TRBJ2-2	TGTGCCAGCAGCACTTACAGGGGGCGAGACGGGGAGCTGTTTTTT	CASSTYRGRDGELFF
many	.	TRBV25-1	TRBJ1-1	TGTGCCAGCAGTGAGGATGTAAACACTGAAGCTTTCTTT	CASSEDVNTEAFF
many	.	TRBV7-2	TRBJ2-7	TGTGCCAGCAGCTTAGATTTAGGGCAGGCCTACGAGCAGTACTTC	CASSLDLGQAYEQYF
few	TRBD2	TRBV27	TRBJ2-1	TGTGCCAGCAGTTCGGGGGGGGGCTCCTACAATGAGCAGTTCTTC	CASSSGGGSYNEQFF
.	TRBD1	TRBV27	TRBJ1-6	TGTGCCAGCAGGGCCGGGACAGGGGGCCGTAATTCACCCCTCCACTTT	CASRAGTGGRNSPLHF
many	.	TRBV12-3/TRBV12-4	TRBJ2-5	TGTGCCAGCAGTTTAATAGGAGGGAAGACCCAGTACTTC	CASSLIGGKTQYF
.	.	TRBV29-1	TRBJ1-3	TGCAGCGTTCAGAGCAACTCTGGAAACACCATATATTTT	CSVQSNSGNTIYF
many	TRBD2	TRBV12-3/TRBV12-4	TRBJ2-7	TGTGCCAGCAGTTCGGACTTCCGGGGGGACGAGCAGTACTTC	CASSSDFRGDEQYF
few	TRBD2	TRBV7-9	TRBJ2-2	TGTGCCAGCAGCTTTAGCGGGACTAACACCGGGGAGCTGTTTTTT	CASSFSGTNTGELFF
many	TRBD1	TRBV5-1	TRBJ2-3	TGCGCCAGCAGCTTGGCCCCAGGGGGCCTCACAGATACGCAGTATTTT	CASSLAPGGLTDTQYF
many	TRBD1	TRBV12-3/TRBV12-4	TRBJ2-2	TGTGCCAGCACCCCGGGACAGGTCGGGACCGGGGAGCTGTTTTTT	CASTPGQVGTGELFF
.	.	TRBV3-1	TRBJ2-5	TGTGCCAGCAGCCAAGCGAAAACACAATCCCAAGAGACCCAGTACTTC	CASSQAKTQSQETQYF
.	.	TRBV29-1	TRBJ2-5	TGCAGCGTTGAAGATGAAACATCCCAAGAGACCCAGTACTTC	CSVEDETSQETQYF
.	.	TRBV29-1	TRBJ2-7	TGCAGCGTTATGTATTCCTACGAGCAGTACTTC	CSVMYSYEQYF
many	TRBD1	TRBV5-6	TRBJ1-2	TGTGCCAGCAGCTTGGTGGGACAGGGGGCTGTGTTGTATGGCTACACCTTC	CASSLVGQGAVLYGYTF
few	.	TRBV18	TRBJ1-6	TGTGCCAGCTCCGCCGCGGGATCACCCCTCCACTTT	CASSAAGSPLHF
many	TRBD1	TRBV5-1	TRBJ1-1	TGCGCCAGCAGCTCCTGGACAGGCCTGAACACTGAAGCTTTCTTT	CASSSWTGLNTEAFF
.	.	TRBV28	TRBJ2-1	TGTGCCAGCAGCCTACCGGGGGTCTCCTACAATGAGCAGTTCTTC	CASSLPGVSYNEQFF
many	.	TRBV10-3	TRBJ2-2	TGTGCCATCAGTGGGCAGGATACCGGGGAGCTGTTTTTT	CAISGQDTGELFF
.	.	TRBV12-3/TRBV12-4	TRBJ1-4	TGTGCCACCTCACTCCCCCGGAGTGAAAAACTGTTTTTT	CATSLPRSEKLFF
many	.	TRBV7-2	TRBJ2-5	TGTGCCAGCAGCTATGGGAGGGAGACCCAGTACTTC	CASSYGRETQYF
many	TRBD1	TRBV20-1	TRBJ2-7	TGCAGTGCGCCAGGGACAGGCCTCTCCTACGAGCAGTACTTC	CSAPGTGLSYEQYF
many	.	TRBV5-1	TRBJ1-1	TGCGCCACCAAACAGGGTGAGAACACTGAAGCTTTCTTT	CATKQGENTEAFF
.	TRBD1	TRBV7-2	TRBJ2-3	TGTGCCAGCAGCTTAGGTGACAGGGCAAGGGCATCGCAGTATTTT	CASSLGDRARASQYF
few	TRBD2	TRBV7-2	TRBJ2-2	TGTGCCAGCGCCCTGACTAGCGGGGATACCGGGGAGCTGTTTTTT	CASALTSGDTGELFF
.	.	TRBV5-1	TRBJ2-7	TGCGCCAGCAGCCTTCTCGGACAGACTTCCTACGGGCAGTACTTC	CASSLLGQTSYGQYF
many	.	TRBV5-6	TRBJ1-5	TGTGCCAGCAGCTTTATGGGGAAGGCTAGCAATCAGCCCCAGCATTTT	CASSFMGKASNQPQHF
many	.	TRBV29-1	TRBJ1-2	TGCAGCGTTGAAGAGGGGAGAGGCTACACCTTC	CSVEEGRGYTF
many	TRBD2	TRBV5-5	TRBJ2-7	TGTGCCAGCAGCCGCGGGGGGGCCGTACTGACCTACGAGCAGTACTTC	CASSRGGAVLTYEQYF
few	.	TRBV7-3	TRBJ2-1	TGTGCCAGCAGCCGACGTGAGAAGGGGAATGAGCAGTTCTTC	CASSRREKGNEQFF
many	.	TRBV5-5	TRBJ2-7	TGTGCCAGCAGCTCGGACGTTCACGAGCAGTACTTC	CASSSDVHEQYF
.	.	TRBV7-8	TRBJ1-6	TGTGCCAGCGCCAAGGTGCAGTTCTCGTCACCCCTCCACTTT	CASAKVQFSSPLHF
many	TRBD1	TRBV27	TRBJ1-2	TGTGCCAGCAGTTTACCGGGACAGGGAGGCTACACCTTC	CASSLPGQGGYTF
many	.	TRBV7-2	TRBJ2-3	TGTGCCAGCAGCTTAGTGTTGGGGGCAGATACGCAGTATTTT	CASSLVLGADTQYF
.	.	TRBV5-1	TRBJ2-7	TGCGCCAGCAGCTTGGGGGGGGTCCCCTACGAGCAGTACTTC	CASSLGGVPYEQYF
many	.	TRBV29-1	TRBJ1-2	TGCAGCGTGGAGGGGGTGGGGAACTCCTATGGCTACACCTTC	CSVEGVGNSYGYTF
many	.	TRBV10-3	TRBJ2-7	TGTGCCATCAGTGAGTCGGTAGAGGCCTACGAGCAGTACTTC	CAISESVEAYEQYF
many	.	TRBV5-4	TRBJ2-7	TGTGCCAGCAGCCTCCCCTACGAGCAGTACTTC	CASSLPYEQYF
many	.	TRBV7-2	TRBJ2-3	TGTGCCAGCAGCTTATATTGGGATACGCAGTATTTT	CASSLYWDTQYF
many	TRBD2	TRBV28	TRBJ2-3	TGTGCCAGCTGGGGAGGGGTCACAGATACGCAGTATTTT	CASWGGVTDTQYF
few	.	TRBV20-1	TRBJ2-6	TGCAGTGCAGCATACTCAGGGTCCGGGGCCAACGTCCTGACTTTC	CSAAYSGSGANVLTF